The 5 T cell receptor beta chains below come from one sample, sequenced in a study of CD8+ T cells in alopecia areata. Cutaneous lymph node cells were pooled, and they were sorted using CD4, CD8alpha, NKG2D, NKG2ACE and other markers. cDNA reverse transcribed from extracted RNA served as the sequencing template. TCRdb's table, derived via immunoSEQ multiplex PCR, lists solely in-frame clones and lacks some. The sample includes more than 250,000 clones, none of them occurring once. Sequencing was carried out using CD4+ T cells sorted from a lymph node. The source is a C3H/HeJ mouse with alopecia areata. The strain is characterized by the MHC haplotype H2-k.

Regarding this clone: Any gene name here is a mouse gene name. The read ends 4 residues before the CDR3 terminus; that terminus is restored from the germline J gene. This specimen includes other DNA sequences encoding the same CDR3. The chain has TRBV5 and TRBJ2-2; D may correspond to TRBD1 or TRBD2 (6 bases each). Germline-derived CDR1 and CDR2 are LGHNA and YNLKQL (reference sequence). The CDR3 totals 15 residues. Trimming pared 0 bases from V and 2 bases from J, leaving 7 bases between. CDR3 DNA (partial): TGTGCCAGCAGCCAAGAGGGGGCCAACACCGGG. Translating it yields CASSQEGANTG. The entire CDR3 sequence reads CASSQEGANTGQLYF.

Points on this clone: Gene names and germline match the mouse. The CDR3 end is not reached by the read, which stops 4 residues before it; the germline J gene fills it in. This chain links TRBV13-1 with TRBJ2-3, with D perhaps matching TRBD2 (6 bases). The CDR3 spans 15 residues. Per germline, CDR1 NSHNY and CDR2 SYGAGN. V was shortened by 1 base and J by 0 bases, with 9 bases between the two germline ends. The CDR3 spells CASSDYLGSAETLYF. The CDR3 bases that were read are TGTGCCAGCAGTGATTACCTGGGGAGTGCAGAA.

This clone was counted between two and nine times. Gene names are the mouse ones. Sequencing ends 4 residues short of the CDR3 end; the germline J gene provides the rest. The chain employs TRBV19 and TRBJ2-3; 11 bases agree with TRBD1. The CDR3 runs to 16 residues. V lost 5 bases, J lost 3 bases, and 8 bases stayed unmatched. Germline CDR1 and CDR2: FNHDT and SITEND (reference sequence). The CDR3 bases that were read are TGTGCCAGCAGACCCGGACAGGGGGCGGGGGCAGAA. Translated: CASRPGQGAGAE. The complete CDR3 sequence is CASRPGQGAGAETLYF.

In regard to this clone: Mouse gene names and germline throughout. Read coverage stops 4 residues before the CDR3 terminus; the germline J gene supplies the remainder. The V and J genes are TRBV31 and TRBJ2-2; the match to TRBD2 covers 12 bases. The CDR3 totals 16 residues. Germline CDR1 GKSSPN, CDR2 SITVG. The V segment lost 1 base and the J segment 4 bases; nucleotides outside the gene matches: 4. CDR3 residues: CAWSPRLGGPTGQLYF. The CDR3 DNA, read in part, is TGTGCCTGGAGTCCCCGACTGGGGGGGCCCACCGGG.

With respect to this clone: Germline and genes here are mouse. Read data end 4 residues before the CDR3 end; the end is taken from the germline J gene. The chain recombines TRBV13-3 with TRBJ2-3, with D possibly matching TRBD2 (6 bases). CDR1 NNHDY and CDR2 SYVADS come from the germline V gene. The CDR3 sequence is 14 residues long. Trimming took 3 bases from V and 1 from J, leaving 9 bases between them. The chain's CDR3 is CASSVGGGAETLYF. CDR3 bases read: TGTGCCAGCAGTGTTGGGGGAGGTGCAGAA.